Each of the 3 T cell receptor beta chains below was sequenced from the same sample in a study of response to subunit inactivated influenza vaccine. A single record per CDR3 protein comes from TCRdb applying MiXCR to the RT-PCR reads. The repertoire holds roughly 760,000 distinct CDR3 sequences, with 20% to 25% as singletons. The sequenced sample was PBMCs from blood, obtained roughly 5 days after vaccination. The receptor set was obtained from a man aged 45-65 years who received an inactivated influenza vaccine.

The V call is TRBV3-1, the J call TRBJ2-3; D unresolved. The V gene's germline CDR1 is LGHDT and CDR2 YNNKEL (reference sequence). This CDR3 comprises 15 residues. V gave up 1 base and J gave up 3 bases, with 11 bases separating them. The DNA of the CDR3 is TGTGCCAGCAGCCAAGTTCCAGTGGCGACAGATACGCAGTATTTT. This sequence encodes CASSQVPVATDTQYF.

This clonotype was seen many times. This sequence joins TRBV4-3 and TRBJ1-1; D possibly corresponds to TRBD1 (5 bases). Trimming took 0 bases from V and 6 from J, leaving 14 bases between them. Looked up from germline, CDR1 is LGHNA and CDR2 is YSLEER. The CDR3 extends over 15 amino acids. CDR3 bases: TGCGCCAGCAGCCAAGAAGTAAACAGGAGGTCTGAAGCTTTCTTT. This encodes CASSQEVNRRSEAFF.

This sequence joins TRBV21-1 and TRBJ1-2; the DNA was not used to check the table's D call, TRBD1. TRBV21-1 corresponds to a pseudogene. The CDR3 consists of 14 residues. The CDR3 nucleotides are TGTGCCAGCAGCAGGGACAGGGAACTGTATGGCTACACCTTC. Amino acid sequence: CASSRDRELYGYTF.